These T cell receptor beta chains were read from a single sample in a study of neurological immune-mediated disorders. One entry per CDR3 protein results from TCRdb running MiXCR on the 5' RACE reads. The data show some 78,000 distinct CDR3 sequences, with just over 5% seen just once and roughly 2.4% held by the top ten. Sequencing was carried out using PBMCs. These receptors were obtained from a woman under 40 with multiple sclerosis. Each CDR3 is given with its conserved first and last residue. The D gene is left open where the match is weak. A clone size is listed for some rows: how often the clone was seen (once, few, many), or a class if it is expanded.

CASMFRAGGNNEQFF TGTGCCAGCATGTTTCGAGCGGGGGGTAACAATGAGCAGTTCTTC TRBD2 TRBJ2-1 TRBV12-3/TRBV12-4 many
CASSPPGQGGYGYTF TGTGCCAGCTCACCACCGGGACAGGGAGGATATGGCTACACCTTC TRBD1 TRBJ1-2 TRBV18 many
CASSLVSTGLVNRTGELFF TGTGCCAGCAGCTTAGTGTCCACCGGACTTGTCAATAGGACCGGGGAGCTGTTTTTT NA TRBJ2-2 TRBV11-2 NA
CSATADRGGYGYTF TGCAGTGCTACGGCCGACAGGGGAGGCTATGGCTACACCTTC TRBD1 TRBJ1-2 TRBV20-1 few
CATPRTGLPPLSCTGELFF TGTGCCACCCCCCGGACGGGTCTTCCCCCGTTATCGTGCACCGGGGAGCTGTTTTTT NA TRBJ2-2 TRBV11-2 NA
CASSFDPAGGQFF TGTGCCAGCAGTTTTGACCCAGCGGGGGGTCAGTTCTTC TRBD2 TRBJ2-1 TRBV12-3/TRBV12-4 many
CATILSGRGYNEQFF TGTGCCACAATTCTTAGCGGGAGAGGCTACAATGAGCAGTTCTTC TRBD2 TRBJ2-1 TRBV6-2/TRBV6-3 few
CASSLAINSYNEQFF TGTGCCAGCAGCTTGGCCATAAACTCCTACAATGAGCAGTTCTTC NA TRBJ2-1 TRBV5-5 many
CASSQDHYEQYF TGTGCCAGCAGCCAAGATCACTACGAGCAGTACTTC NA TRBJ2-7 TRBV14 NA
CSARDVGRSRSYEQYF TGCAGTGCTAGAGATGTGGGGAGATCGAGGTCTTACGAGCAGTACTTC NA TRBJ2-7 TRBV20-1 many
CASSLRTGAGANVLTF TGTGCCAGCAGCCTAAGGACAGGGGCCGGGGCCAACGTCCTGACTTTC TRBD1 TRBJ2-6 TRBV7-6 few
CASSWTSGGAETQYF TGTGCCAGCAGTTGGACTAGCGGGGGGGCAGAGACCCAGTACTTC TRBD2 TRBJ2-5 TRBV6-2/TRBV6-3 many
CASSVGGQLTDTQYF TGCGCCAGCAGCGTAGGTGGACAGCTCACAGATACGCAGTATTTT NA TRBJ2-3 TRBV5-1 many
CASSYSDRWTSGSDTSTDTQYF TGTGCCAGCAGTTACTCCGATAGGTGGACTAGCGGGAGCGACACTAGCACAGATACGCAGTATTTT TRBD2 TRBJ2-3 TRBV6-5 many
CASSQDHSETQYF TGCGCCAGCAGCCAAGATCACTCAGAGACCCAGTACTTC NA TRBJ2-5 TRBV4-1 many
CSVERAGNTEAFF TGCAGCGTTGAGAGGGCGGGGAACACTGAAGCTTTCTTT NA TRBJ1-1 TRBV29-1 few
CSARDRWVNQPQHF TGCAGTGCTAGGGACCGATGGGTCAATCAGCCCCAGCATTTT NA TRBJ1-5 TRBV20-1 many
CASSAGLAGGTYEQYF TGCGCCAGCAGCGCGGGACTAGCGGGAGGAACGTACGAGCAGTACTTC TRBD2 TRBJ2-7 TRBV5-1 many
CASSWGQTNTGELFF TGCGCCAGCAGCTGGGGACAGACGAACACCGGGGAGCTGTTTTTT TRBD1 TRBJ2-2 TRBV5-1 many
CAISESTSGRAEDEQYF TGTGCCATCAGTGAGTCCACTAGCGGGAGGGCCGAGGACGAGCAGTACTTC TRBD2 TRBJ2-7 TRBV10-3 many
CASSALITDTQYF TGTGCCAGCAGTGCGCTGATCACAGATACGCAGTATTTT NA TRBJ2-3 TRBV27 few
CASRTSGVTDTQYF TGCGCCAGCCGGACTAGCGGGGTCACAGATACGCAGTATTTT TRBD2 TRBJ2-3 TRBV5-1 NA
CASNPGVTNEKLFF TGTGCCAGCAATCCAGGGGTTACTAATGAAAAACTGTTTTTT NA TRBJ1-4 TRBV28 many
CASSAVGGNEQFF TGTGCCAGCAGTGCAGTAGGGGGCAATGAGCAGTTCTTC NA TRBJ2-1 TRBV7-2 few
CASRPQGSYNEQFF TGTGCCAGCAGGCCACAGGGCTCCTACAATGAGCAGTTCTTC NA TRBJ2-1 TRBV6-6 many
CASSLQLRGDEQFF TGCGCCAGCAGCTTGCAACTCCGAGGGGATGAGCAGTTCTTC NA TRBJ2-1 TRBV5-1 many
CASGAGTSGNEQFF TGCGCCAGCGGAGCGGGGACTAGTGGCAATGAGCAGTTCTTC TRBD2 TRBJ2-1 TRBV5-1 few
CASSASPEQYF TGTGCCAGCAGTGCCTCCCCCGAGCAGTACTTC NA TRBJ2-7 TRBV2 many
CSARDSSGPYEQYF TGCAGTGCTAGAGATTCGAGCGGTCCCTACGAGCAGTACTTC NA TRBJ2-7 TRBV20-1 many
CASSYQQGATEAFF TGTGCCAGCAGTTACCAACAGGGTGCCACTGAAGCTTTCTTT NA TRBJ1-1 TRBV12-3/TRBV12-4 many
CSAQDRGEKLFF TGCAGTGCGCAGGACAGGGGGGAAAAACTGTTTTTT TRBD1 TRBJ1-4 TRBV20-1 many
CSANGGRGGSYEQYF TGCAGTGCTAACGGCGGTCGAGGGGGCTCCTACGAGCAGTACTTC NA TRBJ2-7 TRBV20-1 many
CAWGTSEAFF TGTGCCTGGGGGACCAGTGAAGCTTTCTTT NA TRBJ1-1 TRBV30 many
CASSLAGGRNTEAFF TGTGCCAGCAGCTTGGCGGGGGGGAGGAACACTGAAGCTTTCTTT NA TRBJ1-1 TRBV7-8 many
CASSPTVPSGANVLTF TGTGCCAGCAGTCCGACAGTTCCCTCTGGGGCCAACGTCCTGACTTTC NA TRBJ2-6 TRBV12-3/TRBV12-4 NA
CSARDFDRGNGELFF TGCAGTGCTAGAGACTTCGACAGGGGGAACGGGGAGCTGTTTTTT TRBD1 TRBJ2-2 TRBV20-1 many
CASSWDADGYTF TGCGCCAGCAGCTGGGACGCGGATGGCTACACCTTC NA TRBJ1-2 TRBV5-1 many
CASSIRTGNSDTQYF TGTGCCAGCAGTATCCGAACAGGGAATTCAGATACGCAGTATTTT NA TRBJ2-3 TRBV12-3/TRBV12-4 NA
CSAYTSGTYNEQFF TGCAGTGCTTATACTAGCGGGACCTACAATGAGCAGTTCTTC TRBD2 TRBJ2-1 TRBV20-1 many
CASSTGTSGVRDTQYF TGCGCCAGCAGCACAGGGACTAGCGGTGTTCGAGATACGCAGTATTTT TRBD2 TRBJ2-3 TRBV5-1 many
CASSLDAGKGPGELFF TGCGCCAGCAGCTTGGACGCGGGAAAGGGTCCCGGGGAGCTGTTTTTT NA TRBJ2-2 TRBV5-1 NA
CSARGTSEGDTQYF TGCAGTGCTAGGGGGACTAGCGAGGGAGATACGCAGTATTTT TRBD2 TRBJ2-3 TRBV20-1 few
CASSRETGTDVPHYGYTF TGCGCCAGCAGCCGGGAAACCGGGACAGACGTCCCACACTATGGCTACACCTTC TRBD1 TRBJ1-2 TRBV4-1 many
CSARARSVGQNTGELFF TGCAGTGCTAGGGCCCGGTCGGTGGGGCAGAACACCGGGGAGCTGTTTTTT NA TRBJ2-2 TRBV20-1 many
CASSLDRGGRSNEQFF TGTGCCAGCAGCCTTGACAGGGGGGGGCGGTCCAATGAGCAGTTCTTC TRBD1 TRBJ2-1 TRBV5-6 NA
CASTGGGKTQYF TGCGCCAGCACAGGGGGGGGCAAGACCCAGTACTTC NA TRBJ2-5 TRBV10-2 NA
CSARGGLGPYNEQFF TGCAGTGCTAGAGGGGGGTTAGGGCCCTACAATGAGCAGTTCTTC NA TRBJ2-1 TRBV20-1 many
CASSRRGGTEAFF TGTGCCAGCAGCCGGAGGGGTGGCACTGAAGCTTTCTTT NA TRBJ1-1 TRBV5-5 many
CSASQGLRGRVTEAFF TGCAGTGCTAGTCAAGGACTCAGGGGGAGGGTCACTGAAGCTTTCTTT TRBD1 TRBJ1-1 TRBV20-1 many
CASTLAGEMLQYF TGTGCCAGCACCCTAGCGGGGGAGATGCTTCAGTACTTC TRBD2 TRBJ2-4 TRBV12-3/TRBV12-4 many
CASSRLQGDDGYTF TGTGCCAGCAGCCGGTTACAGGGGGACGATGGCTACACCTTC TRBD1 TRBJ1-2 TRBV11-2 few
CSARDDRNYGYTF TGCAGTGCTAGAGATGACAGAAACTATGGCTACACCTTC NA TRBJ1-2 TRBV20-1 many
CASSPTSGRNNEQFF TGTGCCAGCAGTCCCACTAGCGGGAGAAACAATGAGCAGTTCTTC TRBD2 TRBJ2-1 TRBV12-3/TRBV12-4 few
CASSSGADGLRWMNTEAFF TGCGCCAGCAGCTCGGGGGCCGACGGTTTAAGGTGGATGAACACTGAAGCTTTCTTT NA TRBJ1-1 TRBV5-1 many
CATSRGSGGATEAFF TGTGCCACCAGCAGAGGTTCGGGGGGGGCCACTGAAGCTTTCTTT NA TRBJ1-1 TRBV15 many
CASKSTEEAFF TGTGCCAGCAAATCGACTGAAGAAGCTTTCTTT NA TRBJ1-1 TRBV7-9 many
CASSQEPTLRHETQYF TGTGCCAGCAGCCAAGAACCTACCCTGAGACACGAGACCCAGTACTTC NA TRBJ2-5 TRBV3-1 NA
CASSLAGPDTQYF TGTGCCAGCAGCTTGGCGGGACCAGATACGCAGTATTTT NA TRBJ2-3 TRBV11-2 many
CAISVEGGNQPQHF TGTGCCATCAGTGTTGAGGGGGGCAATCAGCCCCAGCATTTT NA TRBJ1-5 TRBV10-3 many